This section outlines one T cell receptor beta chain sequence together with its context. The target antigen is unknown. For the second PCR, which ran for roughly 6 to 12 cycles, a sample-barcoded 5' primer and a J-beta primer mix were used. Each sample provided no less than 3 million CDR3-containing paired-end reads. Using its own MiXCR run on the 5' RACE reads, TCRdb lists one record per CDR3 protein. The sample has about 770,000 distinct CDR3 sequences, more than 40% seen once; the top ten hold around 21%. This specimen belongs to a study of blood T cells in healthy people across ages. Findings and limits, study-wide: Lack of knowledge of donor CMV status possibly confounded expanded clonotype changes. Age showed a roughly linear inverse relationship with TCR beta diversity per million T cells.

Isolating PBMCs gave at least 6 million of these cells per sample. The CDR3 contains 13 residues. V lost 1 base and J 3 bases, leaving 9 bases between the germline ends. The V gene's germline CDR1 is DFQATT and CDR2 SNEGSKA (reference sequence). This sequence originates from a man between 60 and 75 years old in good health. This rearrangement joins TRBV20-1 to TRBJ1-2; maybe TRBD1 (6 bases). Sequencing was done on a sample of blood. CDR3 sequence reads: CSARGTGHYGYTF. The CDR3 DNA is TGCAGTGCTAGAGGTACAGGGCACTATGGCTACACCTTC.